This T cell receptor beta chain was retrieved from a study of regulatory T cells in long-lasting Graves disease. To make TCR beta libraries, researchers used iRepertoire HTBI primers and Arm-PCR of CDR3 regions. MiXCR, applied by TCRdb to the multiplex PCR reads, yields one record per CDR3 protein. The table includes 200,000 to 250,000 distinct CDR3 sequences, roughly 21% detected once. Study-wide results and limits: Peripheral blood, not thyroid tissue, was the sole material studied. Under persistent disease, TRBV28, TRBJ1-2 and TRBJ2-5 were used preferentially. New patients shared fewer public clonotypes (about 1,000) than persistent patients did (around 3,000).

CDR3 length: 16 amino acids. V lost 1 base, J lost 1 base, and 1 base stayed unmatched. Looked up from germline, CDR1 is KGHDR and CDR2 is SFDVKD. This clonotype was found many times. Its matching antigen is unknown. Regarding time point: newly diagnosed GD, antithyroid drugs for less than 3 months. Extracted PBMC RNA gave rise to the TCR library. Diagnosing Graves' disease relied on the American Thyroid Association guidelines. This TCR came from a female donor with Graves disease. The chain employs TRBV24-1 and TRBJ2-7; 12 bases agree with TRBD2. The sequencing used peripheral blood mononuclear cells (PBMCs), collected at new diagnosis, from a patient treated with antithyroid drugs. The CDR3 DNA is TGTGCCACCAGTGATTTTGGACTAGCGGGGTCCTACGAGCAGTACTTC. It encodes CATSDFGLAGSYEQYF.